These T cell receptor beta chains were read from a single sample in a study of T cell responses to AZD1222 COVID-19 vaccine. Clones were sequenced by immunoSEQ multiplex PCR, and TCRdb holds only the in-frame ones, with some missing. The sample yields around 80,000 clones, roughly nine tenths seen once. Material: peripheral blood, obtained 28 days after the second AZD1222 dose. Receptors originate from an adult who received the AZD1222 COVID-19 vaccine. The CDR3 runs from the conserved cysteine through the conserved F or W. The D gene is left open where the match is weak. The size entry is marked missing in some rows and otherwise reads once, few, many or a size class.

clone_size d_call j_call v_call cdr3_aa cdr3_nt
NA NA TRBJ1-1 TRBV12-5 CASALGGEWGTEAFF TGTGCTAGTGCCCTGGGAGGGGAGTGGGGCACTGAAGCTTTCTTT
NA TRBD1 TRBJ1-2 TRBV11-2 CASSPRGGSGRGNYGYTF TGTGCCAGCAGCCCCAGGGGGGGGTCGGGCAGGGGGAACTATGGCTACACCTTC
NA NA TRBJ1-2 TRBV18 CASSPPGGGGYTF TGTGCCAGCTCACCACCAGGGGGAGGAGGCTACACCTTC
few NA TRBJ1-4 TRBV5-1 CASSSGGGEKLFF TGCGCCAGCAGCAGCGGGGGAGGGGAAAAACTGTTTTTT
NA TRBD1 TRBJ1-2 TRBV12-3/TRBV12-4 CASLGTGYGYTF TGTGCCAGCCTCGGGACAGGCTATGGCTACACCTTC
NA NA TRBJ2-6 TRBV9 CASSLTPGSGANVLTF TGTGCCAGCAGCCTTACTCCAGGCTCTGGGGCCAACGTCCTGACTTTC
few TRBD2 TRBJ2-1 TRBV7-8 CASSRESGRYNEQFF TGTGCCAGCAGCCGAGAGAGCGGGAGGTACAATGAGCAGTTCTTC
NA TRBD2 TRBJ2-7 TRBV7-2 CASSLAGTSAYEQYF TGTGCCAGCAGCTTAGCTGGGACTAGCGCCTACGAGCAGTACTTC
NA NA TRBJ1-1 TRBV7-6 CASSLGNDGNTEAFF TGTGCCAGCAGCTTAGGGAATGACGGAAACACTGAAGCTTTCTTT
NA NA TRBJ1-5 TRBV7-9 CASSPGTNQPQHF TGTGCCAGCAGCCCGGGTACCAATCAGCCCCAGCATTTT
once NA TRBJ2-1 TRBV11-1 CASSLWGSGEQFF TGTGCCAGCAGCTTGTGGGGGAGCGGTGAGCAGTTCTTC
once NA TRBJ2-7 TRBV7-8 CASSLWLDSYEQYF TGTGCCAGCAGCTTATGGCTGGACAGTTACGAGCAGTACTTC
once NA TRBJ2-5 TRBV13 CASSLGRLGGQGYAETQYF TGTGCCAGCAGCCTGGGTCGTCTAGGAGGGCAGGGGTATGCAGAGACCCAGTACTTC
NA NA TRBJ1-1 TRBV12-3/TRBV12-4 CASRQGQNTEAFF TGTGCCAGCAGACAGGGACAGAACACTGAAGCTTTCTTT
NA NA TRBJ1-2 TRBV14 CASSPGTAARYGYTF TGTGCCAGCAGCCCCGGGACGGCAGCTCGCTATGGCTACACCTTC
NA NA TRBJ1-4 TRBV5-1 CASRSGEEKLFF TGCGCCAGCAGGAGTGGGGAGGAAAAACTGTTTTTT
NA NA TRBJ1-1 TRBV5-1 CASSLAGDRTEAFF TGCGCCAGCAGCTTGGCCGGGGATCGCACTGAAGCTTTCTTT
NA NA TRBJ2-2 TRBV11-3 CASSLTQTGELFF TGTGCCAGCAGCCTCACACAAACCGGGGAGCTGTTTTTT
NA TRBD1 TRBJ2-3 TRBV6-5 CASSYTPGQRADTQYF TGTGCCAGCAGTTACACGCCGGGACAGAGAGCAGATACGCAGTATTTT
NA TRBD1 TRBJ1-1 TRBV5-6 CASSPRGPEAFF TGTGCCAGCAGCCCAAGGGGGCCTGAAGCTTTCTTT
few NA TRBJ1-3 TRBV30 CAWSVGSGNTIYF TGTGCCTGGAGCGTCGGGTCTGGAAACACCATATATTTT
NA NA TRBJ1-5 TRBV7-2 CASSLMGQPQHF TGTGCCAGCAGCTTAATGGGTCAGCCCCAGCATTTT
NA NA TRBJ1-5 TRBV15 CATSKEVSNQPQHF TGTGCCACCAGCAAGGAAGTTAGCAATCAGCCCCAGCATTTT
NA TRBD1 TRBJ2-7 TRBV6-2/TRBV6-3 CASSRDRAYEQYF TGTGCCAGCAGTAGGGACAGAGCCTACGAGCAGTACTTC
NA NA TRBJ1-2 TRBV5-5 CASSLLSPLNYGYTF TGTGCCAGCAGCTTGTTAAGCCCGCTAAACTATGGCTACACCTTC
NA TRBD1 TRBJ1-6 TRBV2 CALGRDSNSPLHF TGTGCCCTAGGGAGGGACAGCAATTCACCCCTCCACTTT
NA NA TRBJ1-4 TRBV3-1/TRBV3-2 CASSLDGQLKNEKLFF TGTGCCAGCAGCCTAGATGGACAGCTCAAAAATGAAAAACTGTTTTTT
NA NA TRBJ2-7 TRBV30 CAWSVQPYEQYF TGTGCCTGGAGTGTACAACCTTACGAGCAGTACTTC
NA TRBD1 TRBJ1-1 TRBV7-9 CASSSYRGTGDEAFF TGTGCCAGCAGCTCTTACCGAGGGACAGGGGATGAAGCTTTCTTT
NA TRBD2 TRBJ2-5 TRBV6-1 CASSGLGLAGGETQYF TGTGCCAGCAGTGGATTAGGACTAGCGGGAGGGGAGACCCAGTACTTC
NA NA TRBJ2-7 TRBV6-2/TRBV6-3 CASSYRYEGWKSGRSYEQYF TGTGCCAGCAGTTACAGGTACGAGGGATGGAAGTCGGGCAGGTCGTACGAGCAGTACTTC
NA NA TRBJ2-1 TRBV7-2 CASSLVPDTSYNEQFF TGTGCCAGCAGCTTAGTTCCGGACACCTCCTACAATGAGCAGTTCTTC
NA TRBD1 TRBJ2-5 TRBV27 CASSLMTGTYQETQYF TGTGCCAGCAGTTTAATGACAGGGACCTACCAAGAGACCCAGTACTTC
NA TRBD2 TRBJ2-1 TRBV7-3 CASSPRLAGGPDEQFF TGTGCCAGCAGCCCTCGACTAGCGGGAGGGCCCGATGAGCAGTTCTTC
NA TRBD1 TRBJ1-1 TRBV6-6 CASRTGDLGNTEAFF TGTGCCAGCCGGACAGGGGATCTAGGGAACACTGAAGCTTTCTTT
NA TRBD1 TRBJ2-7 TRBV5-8 CASSSGTGGAVRSYEQYF TGTGCCAGCAGCTCCGGGACAGGGGGCGCGGTAAGGTCCTACGAGCAGTACTTC
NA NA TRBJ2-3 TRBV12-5 CASGGRPSTDTQYF TGTGCTAGTGGGGGCAGACCTAGCACAGATACGCAGTATTTT
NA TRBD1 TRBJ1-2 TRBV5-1 CASSLGDRAGGYTF TGCGCCAGCAGCTTGGGGGACAGGGCAGGCGGCTACACCTTC
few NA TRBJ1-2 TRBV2 CASSEQGRNYGYTF TGTGCCAGCAGTGAACAGGGGAGGAACTATGGCTACACCTTC
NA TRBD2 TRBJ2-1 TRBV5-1 CASSLMAGGNNEQFF TGCGCCAGCAGCTTGATGGCGGGAGGGAACAATGAGCAGTTCTTC
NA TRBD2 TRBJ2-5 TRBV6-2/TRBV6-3 CASSYQAPVSGSSETQYF TGTGCCAGCAGTTACCAGGCTCCGGTGAGCGGGAGCTCGGAGACCCAGTACTTC
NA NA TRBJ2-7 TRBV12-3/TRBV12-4 CASSLGPSYEQYF TGTGCCAGCAGTTTAGGTCCTTCCTACGAGCAGTACTTC
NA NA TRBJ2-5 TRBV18 CASSPSVQTQYF TGTGCCAGCTCACCATCGGTCCAGACCCAGTACTTC
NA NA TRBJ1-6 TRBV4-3 CASSQGLGQGDSPLHF TGCGCCAGCAGCCAAGGTCTCGGGCAGGGAGATTCACCCCTCCACTTT
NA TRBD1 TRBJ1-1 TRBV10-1 CASSSDRGTEAFF TGCGCCAGCAGTTCGGACAGGGGCACTGAAGCTTTCTTT
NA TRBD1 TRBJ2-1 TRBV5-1 CASTPQGQDYNEQFF TGCGCCAGCACCCCACAGGGACAGGACTACAATGAGCAGTTCTTC
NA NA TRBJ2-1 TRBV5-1 CASSLGGTGLKPGEQFF TGCGCCAGCAGCTTGGGTGGGACGGGACTGAAGCCGGGTGAGCAGTTCTTC
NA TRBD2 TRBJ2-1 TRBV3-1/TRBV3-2 CASSQGMTGTSGYNEQFF TGTGCCAGCAGCCAAGGGATGACCGGGACTAGCGGTTACAATGAGCAGTTCTTC
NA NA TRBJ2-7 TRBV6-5 CASSYSRGFYEQYF TGTGCCAGCAGTTACTCGAGAGGGTTCTACGAGCAGTACTTC
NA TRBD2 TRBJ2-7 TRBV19 CASRSATSGRAFHEQYF TGTGCCAGTAGATCGGCGACTAGCGGGAGGGCCTTCCACGAGCAGTACTTC
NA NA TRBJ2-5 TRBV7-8 CASSLGGGLARETQYF TGTGCCAGCAGCTTAGGGGGTGGGTTGGCCCGAGAGACCCAGTACTTC
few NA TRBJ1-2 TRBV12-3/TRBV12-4 CASSPRDAYGYTF TGTGCCAGCAGTCCCCGTGACGCCTATGGCTACACCTTC
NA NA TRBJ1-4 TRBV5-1 CASSLAGGGTGTEKLFF TGCGCCAGCAGCTTGGCCGGTGGGGGAACAGGGACCGAAAAACTGTTTTTT
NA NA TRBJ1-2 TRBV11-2 CASSPQAEVYGYTF TGTGCCAGCAGCCCCCAGGCGGAGGTCTATGGCTACACCTTC
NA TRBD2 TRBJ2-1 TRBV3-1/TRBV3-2 CASSQAMTSGISYNEQFF TGTGCCAGCAGCCAAGCTATGACTAGCGGGATCTCCTACAATGAGCAGTTCTTC